One and the same sample provided the 32 T cell receptor beta chains below, sequenced in a study of T cell responses to AZD1222 COVID-19 vaccine. Method: immunoSEQ multiplex PCR; TCRdb's copy keeps in-frame clones and lacks some. The table has 100,000 to 150,000 clones, roughly nine tenths seen once. Material: peripheral blood, obtained on day 0 of AZD1222 vaccination. These receptors came from an adult in good health.

The V call is TRBV5-6, the J call TRBJ1-1; TRBD1 aligns across 8 bases. V was pared by 4 bases and J by 6 bases, with 5 bases of the junction left unmatched. Per the germline V gene, CDR1 is SGHDT and CDR2 is YYEEEE. This CDR3 region has 13 residues. The CDR3: CASSRTGRAEAFF. CDR3 DNA sequence: TGTGCCAGCAGCCGGACAGGGAGGGCTGAAGCTTTCTTT.

This clone was detected a few times. This chain links TRBV19 with TRBJ2-2, with 8 bases aligning to TRBD1. Germline V gene sequence: CDR1 LNHDA, CDR2 SQIVND (reference sequence). Trimming cost V 8 bases and J 8 bases; bases outside gene matches: 16. CDR3 size: 16 residues. The CDR3 region has the DNA TGTGCCAGTGAGGACAGGGTAGTCCTCTTTGGGGGGGAGCTGTTTTTT. Amino acid sequence: CASEDRVVLFGGELFF.

This clone appeared once. The CDR3 region is CASSGASSYNEQFF. The CDR3 DNA follows: TGTGCCAGCAGCGGGGCGAGCTCCTACAATGAGCAGTTCTTC. The chain carries TRBV9 and TRBJ2-1; D is unclear. The CDR3 runs to 14 residues. The germline V and J ends were trimmed by 3 bases and 0 bases, with 7 bases remaining between them. Germline V gene data show CDR1 as SGDLS and CDR2 as YYNGEE.

The chain carries TRBV28 and TRBJ2-3; TRBD2 matches at 15 bases. Per germline, CDR1 MDHEN and CDR2 SYDVKM. The trim removed 6 bases at V and 6 bases at J, leaving 7 bases unmatched. The CDR3 totals 16 residues. The CDR3 region is CASSRTSGGARDTQYF. The CDR3 DNA follows: TGTGCCAGCAGCCGGACTAGCGGGGGGGCCAGGGATACGCAGTATTTT. The full variable domain, completed using reference TRBV28 and TRBJ2-3, is DVKVTQSSRYLVKRTGEKVFLECVQDMDHENMFWYRQDPGLGLRLIYFSYDVKMKEKGDIPEGYSVSREKKERFSLILESASTNQTSMYLCASSRTSGGARDTQYFGPGTRLTVL.

This chain connects TRBV9 to TRBJ1-2; possibly TRBD1 for D (5 bases). The CDR3 sequence is 13 residues long. V lost 3 bases to trimming and J lost 13 bases, with 19 bases between them. Germline CDR1 is SGDLS and CDR2 is YYNGEE. The CDR3 spells CASSAVTTGLFTF. CDR3 DNA: TGTGCCAGCAGCGCAGTAACCACAGGTCTCTTCACCTTC.

The rearrangement uses TRBV7-9 and TRBJ1-1; TRBD1 might be the D (5 bases). CDR1 is SEHNR, CDR2 FQNEAQ, per germline (reference sequence). The CDR3 is 15 residues long. V was clipped by 5 bases and J by 0 bases, with 13 bases between them. The CDR3 sequence is CASSPEGTVNTEAFF. The CDR3 DNA follows: TGTGCCAGCAGCCCCGAAGGGACGGTGAACACTGAAGCTTTCTTT.

The V call is TRBV5-1, the J call TRBJ2-5; the D gene is possibly TRBD1 (6 bases). There are 13 residues in the CDR3. The germline gives CDR1 SGHRS, CDR2 YFSETQ. Between the trimmed V and J ends, which lost 4 bases and 4 bases, there was a span of 11 bases. The DNA for the CDR3 is TGCGCCAGCAGCCCCCGGACAGCAGAGACCCAGTACTTC. Protein: CASSPRTAETQYF. Combining the CDR3 with reference TRBV5-1 and TRBJ2-5 gives the whole variable domain KAGVTQTPRYLIKTRGQQVTLSCSPISGHRSVSWYQQTPGQGLQFLFEYFSETQRNKGNFPGRFSGRQFSNSRSEMNVSTLELGDSALYLCASSPRTAETQYFGPGTRLLVL.

This sequence joins TRBV14 and TRBJ2-3, with 10 bases lining up with TRBD1. From germline, CDR1 is SGHDN and CDR2 FVKESK. J was trimmed by 1 base and V by 6 bases; bases with no gene match: 4. CDR3 length: 15 residues. CDR3 nucleotide sequence: TGTGCCAGCAGAAGAGGGACAGGGGGCACAGATACGCAGTATTTT. As protein: CASRRGTGGTDTQYF.

The V call is TRBV12-3 or TRBV12-4, the J call TRBJ2-7; D might be TRBD2 (6 bases). The ends were cut back, 6 bases at V and 4 bases at J, with 13 bases in the middle. The CDR3 spans 13 residues. CDR3 loop: CASSPGDRYEQYF. CDR3 nucleotide sequence: TGTGCCAGCAGCCCGGGGGATCGGTACGAGCAGTACTTC.

V is TRBV11-2 and J is TRBJ2-7; TRBD1 aligns across 7 bases. The CDR3 consists of 15 residues. The germline gives CDR1 SGHAT, CDR2 FQNNGV. V lost 6 bases to trimming and J lost 0 bases; unmatched junction nucleotides: 8. CDR3 coding DNA: TGTGCCAGCAGACACAACAGGGGCACCTCCTACGAGCAGTACTTC. It translates to CASRHNRGTSYEQYF. The full variable domain, with the rest looked up from reference TRBV11-2 and TRBJ2-7, is EAGVAQSPRYKIIEKRQSVAFWCNPISGHATLYWYQQILGQGPKLLIQFQNNGVVDDSQLPKDRFSAERLKGVDSTLKIQPAKLEDSAVYLCASRHNRGTSYEQYFGPGTRLTVT.

This chain uses TRBV18 with TRBJ2-5, with D perhaps assigned TRBD1 or TRBD2 (5 bases each). Germline V gene data show CDR1 as KGHSH and CDR2 as LQKENI. V lost 3 bases, J lost 3 bases, and 5 bases lay in between. The CDR3 is 12 amino acids. The CDR3 region has the DNA TGTGCCAGCTCACCGGGGGAAGAGACCCAGTACTTC. This encodes CASSPGEETQYF.

The chain links TRBV28 to TRBJ2-7, with a possible D match to TRBD2 (6 bases). The germline CDR1 and CDR2 sequences are MDHEN and SYDVKM. The ends were cut back, 5 bases at V and 3 bases at J, with 14 bases in the middle. The CDR3 spans 14 residues. CDR3 amino acids: CASSRPGSHYEQYF. The DNA of the CDR3 is TGTGCCAGCAGTAGGCCCGGGAGCCACTACGAGCAGTACTTC.

The chain employs TRBV6-4 and TRBJ1-2; D might be TRBD1 (6 bases). The germline gives CDR1 MRHNA, CDR2 SNTAGT. Trimming left V 2 bases short and J 8 bases short, with 12 bases between. The CDR3 contains 13 residues. CDR3 in DNA: TGTGCCAGCAGTGACGAGGGGGGAAGGGGCTACACCTTC. The encoded protein is CASSDEGGRGYTF.

The chain has TRBV5-1 and TRBJ2-7; possibly TRBD1 for D (6 bases). CDR1 is SGHRS, CDR2 YFSETQ, per germline. With 4 bases removed from V and 4 bases from J, the gap between germline ends came to 9 bases. The CDR3 extends over 12 amino acids. CDR3 sequence: CASSPQGYEQYF. CDR3 bases: TGCGCCAGCAGCCCTCAGGGGTACGAGCAGTACTTC.

The chain combines TRBV5-1 with TRBJ1-1; a weak D match, TRBD1 (6 bases). The CDR3 sequence is 15 residues long. The V end lost 4 bases, the J end lost 3 bases, and 16 bases lay between the germline ends. Germline V gene data show CDR1 as SGHRS and CDR2 as YFSETQ. The CDR3 loop reads CASSMQQGGDTEAFF. The DNA of the CDR3 is TGCGCCAGCAGCATGCAACAGGGAGGGGACACTGAAGCTTTCTTT. The whole variable domain, filled in from reference TRBV5-1 and TRBJ1-1, reads KAGVTQTPRYLIKTRGQQVTLSCSPISGHRSVSWYQQTPGQGLQFLFEYFSETQRNKGNFPGRFSGRQFSNSRSEMNVSTLELGDSALYLCASSMQQGGDTEAFFGQGTRLTVV.

The rearrangement joins TRBV6-5 to TRBJ2-3, with D perhaps TRBD1 (6 bases). Germline CDR1 MNHEY, CDR2 SVGAGI. The CDR3 sequence is 15 residues long. V shed 4 bases and J shed 3 bases, with 14 bases lying between them. Here the CDR3 DNA reads TGTGCCAGCAGTTTACAGGGTTATGGGACAGATACGCAGTATTTT. Translated, it gives CASSLQGYGTDTQYF.

The V call is TRBV24-1, the J call TRBJ2-3; maybe TRBD1 (5 bases). Germline V gene data show CDR1 as KGHDR and CDR2 as SFDVKD. The CDR3 totals 15 residues. V was trimmed by 4 bases and J by 4 bases, leaving 14 bases between them. This chain's CDR3 is CATSERPGFADTQYF. The CDR3 DNA sequence: TGTGCCACCAGTGAACGCCCAGGGTTCGCAGATACGCAGTATTTT.

The CDR3 DNA reads as TGTGCCAGCTCACCAATCGGAGCGCCCCGGAAGGCTAATGAAAAACTGTTTTTT. The encoded protein is CASSPIGAPRKANEKLFF. The chain employs TRBV18 and TRBJ1-4; D remains unclear. This CDR3 comprises 18 residues. Germline CDR1 reads KGHSH; CDR2 reads LQKENI. The germline V and J ends were trimmed by 2 bases and 3 bases, with 19 bases remaining between them.

This chain joins TRBV28 and TRBJ1-3; the match to TRBD1 covers 7 bases. The CDR3 totals 15 residues. With 5 bases clipped from V and 4 bases from J, the junction kept 8 bases outside the gene matches. The germline V gene encodes CDR1 MDHEN and CDR2 SYDVKM. The CDR3 nucleotides read TGTGCCAGCAGTGTCGGAGGGGGCCGGGGAAACACCATATATTTT. This encodes CASSVGGGRGNTIYF.

The rearrangement uses TRBV19 and TRBJ1-1; the match to TRBD1 covers 12 bases. Germline V gene data show CDR1 as LNHDA and CDR2 as SQIVND (reference sequence). The V and J ends lost 4 bases and 0 bases, in that order; junction bases with no gene match: 9. The CDR3 has 18 amino acids. CDR3 sequence reads: CASSTLRDRGLMNTEAFF. In DNA, the CDR3 is TGTGCCAGTAGTACCCTCCGGGACAGGGGGCTCATGAACACTGAAGCTTTCTTT.

The chain has TRBV19 and TRBJ1-5; D perhaps matches TRBD1 (6 bases). V was cut by 6 bases and J by 0 bases, with 9 bases left in between. The length of the CDR3 is 14 residues. CDR1 is LNHDA, CDR2 SQIVND, per germline (reference sequence). This CDR3 reads CASSDRPSNQPQHF. The CDR3 nucleotides are TGTGCCAGTAGCGACAGGCCTAGCAATCAGCCCCAGCATTTT.

This chain connects TRBV5-1 to TRBJ1-4; weak D call: TRBD1 (5 bases). Trimming pared 0 bases from V and 3 bases from J, leaving 12 bases between. The CDR3 is 16 amino acids. Germline CDR1 SGHRS, CDR2 YFSETQ. CDR3 in DNA: TGCGCCAGCAGCTTGGCTGGGACGGCCCCTAATGAAAAACTGTTTTTT. It encodes CASSLAGTAPNEKLFF.

This chain links TRBV7-3 with TRBJ1-1, with a weak D call TRBD1 (5 bases). The V end was cut by 5 bases, the J end by 5 bases, with 15 bases between. The CDR3 length is 14 residues. CDR1 is SGHTA, CDR2 FQGTGA, per germline. In DNA form, the CDR3 reads TGTGCCAGCAGCCCCGGGACGCGAGGGACTGAAGCTTTCTTT. The encoded protein is CASSPGTRGTEAFF. The variable domain in full, completed from reference TRBV7-3 and TRBJ1-1, reads GAGVSQTPSNKVTEKGKYVELRCDPISGHTALYWYRQSLGQGPEFLIYFQGTGAADDSGLPNDRFFAVRPEGSVSTLKIQRTERGDSAVYLCASSPGTRGTEAFFGQGTRLTVV.

The chain has TRBV7-8 and TRBJ1-2; weak D call: TRBD1 (6 bases). Germline loops: CDR1 SGHVS, CDR2 FQNEAQ. V lost 1 base, J lost 3 bases, and 12 bases lay in between. This CDR3 has 15 residues. CDR3 DNA sequence: TGTGCCAGCAGCTTAGAGGGGACATCGGACTATGGCTACACCTTC. This encodes CASSLEGTSDYGYTF.

The rearrangement links TRBV7-2 to TRBJ1-4; tentative D call: TRBD1 (5 bases). CDR1 is SGHTA and CDR2 is FQGNSA in the germline V gene. Trimming removed 5 bases from V and 0 bases from J, with 10 bases in between. The CDR3 sequence is 15 residues long. CDR3 sequence (DNA): TGTGCCAGCAGCCCAGACAGAGCAACTAATGAAAAACTGTTTTTT. The encoded protein is CASSPDRATNEKLFF.

The gene calls are TRBV3-1 (or the pseudogene TRBV3-2) and TRBJ2-5, with D perhaps being TRBD1 or TRBD2 (7 bases each). Per the germline V gene, CDR1 is LGHDT and CDR2 is YNNKEL (reference sequence). V lost 4 bases to trimming and J lost 5 bases, with 17 bases between them. The CDR3 consists of 15 residues. The CDR3 loop reads CASSLSDQGGETQYF. DNA for the CDR3: TGTGCCAGCAGCCTTTCGGACCAGGGGGGGGAGACCCAGTACTTC.

The genes are TRBV2 and TRBJ2-7; possibly TRBD1 for D (5 bases). CDR3 length: 13 residues. The germline CDR1 and CDR2 sequences are SNHLY and FYNNEI. V was shortened by 7 bases and J by 3 bases, with 13 bases between the two germline ends. This CDR3 is CASTTRVLYEQYF. Written as DNA, the CDR3 is TGTGCCAGCACGACCAGGGTTCTCTACGAGCAGTACTTC. Full variable domain (remainder filled in from reference TRBV2 and TRBJ2-7): EPEVTQTPSHQVTQMGQEVILRCVPISNHLYFYWYRQILGQKVEFLVSFYNNEISEKSEIFDDQFSVERPDGSNFTLKIRSTKLEDSAMYFCASTTRVLYEQYFGPGTRLTVT.

This rearrangement joins TRBV4-3 to TRBJ1-3; D ambiguous. With 1 base removed from V and 0 bases from J, the gap between germline ends came to 10 bases. The CDR3 length is 16 residues. Germline V lookup: CDR1 LGHNA, CDR2 YSLEER. CDR3 amino acids: CASSQGLAGSGNTIYF. In nucleotides, the CDR3 is TGCGCCAGCAGCCAAGGCCTCGCCGGCTCTGGAAACACCATATATTTT.

This clone was seen more than once but under ten times. The genes are TRBV2 and TRBJ1-1; a weak D match, TRBD1 (6 bases). Germline CDR1 reads SNHLY; CDR2 reads FYNNEI. The V and J ends lost 6 bases and 4 bases respectively, with 15 bases between them. The CDR3 sequence is 14 residues long. The CDR3 sequence is CASRGVGGGTEAFF. The CDR3 region has the DNA TGTGCCAGCAGGGGAGTCGGAGGGGGCACTGAAGCTTTCTTT.

The chain couples TRBV7-9 to TRBJ2-2; 14 bases agree with TRBD2. Germline-derived CDR1 and CDR2 are SEHNR and FQNEAQ (reference sequence). The CDR3 loop spans 18 amino acids. V was clipped by 4 bases and J by 4 bases; unmatched bases: 8. This CDR3 reads CASSSRLAGGPGTGELFF. The CDR3 nucleotides read TGTGCCAGCAGCTCCAGACTAGCGGGGGGGCCGGGCACCGGGGAGCTGTTTTTT.

This clone was seen a few times. The chain couples TRBV11-2 to TRBJ1-4; TRBD1 aligns across 7 bases. The CDR3 runs 15 residues. Looked up from germline, CDR1 is SGHAT and CDR2 is FQNNGV. The ends lost 4 bases at V and 3 bases at J; junction bases unmatched: 5. The chain's CDR3 is CASSSLRGANEKLFF. CDR3 in DNA: TGTGCCAGCAGCTCCCTCAGGGGGGCTAATGAAAAACTGTTTTTT.

The genes are TRBV28 and TRBJ1-1; D is undetermined. The V gene lost 3 bases and the J gene lost 7 bases, with 9 bases spanning the gap. The CDR3 length is 12 residues. Germline CDR1 and CDR2: MDHEN and SYDVKM. CDR3 in amino acids: CASSLWQLEAFF. The CDR3 bases are TGTGCCAGCAGTTTGTGGCAGCTTGAAGCTTTCTTT.